The entry below describes one T cell receptor (beta chain). Measured with immunoSEQ multiplex PCR; TCRdb has only the in-frame clones, and not every one. The sample has roughly 710,000 clones, roughly 85% seen once. With 9 bases removed from V and 8 bases from J, the gap between germline ends came to 10 bases. The CDR3 sequence is 10 residues long. The germline V gene has CDR1 LNHDA and CDR2 SQIVND (reference sequence). The data derive from a study of shared T cell receptors in the human thymus. In addition, the sample was reused for a study of human thymus T cells. From that second work: Donor material was obtained from healthy Finnish infants undergoing corrective surgery for congenital heart defects. Resections were taken during corrective heart surgery, and the thymus tissue came from these. An apparent bias in V and J gene usage was seen in thymic and blood repertoires.

Material for sequencing was thymocytes. The receptor was derived from a girl under two years old with a congenital heart defect. This chain uses TRBV19 with TRBJ1-2; no firm D call. The CDR3 region is CASILLGYTF. In DNA, the CDR3 is TGTGCCAGCATCCTCCTAGGCTACACCTTC.